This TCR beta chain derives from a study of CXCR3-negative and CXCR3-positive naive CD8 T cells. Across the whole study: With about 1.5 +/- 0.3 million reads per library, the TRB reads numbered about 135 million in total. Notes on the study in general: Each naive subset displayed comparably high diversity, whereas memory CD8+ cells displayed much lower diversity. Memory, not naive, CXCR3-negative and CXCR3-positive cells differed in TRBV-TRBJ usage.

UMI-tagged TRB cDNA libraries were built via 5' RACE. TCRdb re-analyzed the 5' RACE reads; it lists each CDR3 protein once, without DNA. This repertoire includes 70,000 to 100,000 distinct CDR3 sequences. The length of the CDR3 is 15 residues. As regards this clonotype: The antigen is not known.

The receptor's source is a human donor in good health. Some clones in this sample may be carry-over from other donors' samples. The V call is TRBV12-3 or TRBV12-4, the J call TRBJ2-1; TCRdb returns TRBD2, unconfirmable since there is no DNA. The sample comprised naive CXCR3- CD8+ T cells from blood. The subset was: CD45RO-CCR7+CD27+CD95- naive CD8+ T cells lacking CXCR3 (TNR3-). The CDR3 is CASSILAGRYNEQFF.